The rows below give T cell receptor beta chains drawn from one sample of a study of technical replicates of blood from a few donors. TCRdb's table, derived via immunoSEQ multiplex PCR, lists solely in-frame clones and lacks some. The table records tens of thousands of clones, under 98% of them present only once. Sequences were obtained from T cells isolated from PBMCs. The receptors were gathered from a human donor in good health. Both conserved end residues are part of each CDR3. D genes are given only for firm matches. Not all rows give a size; the values are once, few, many and, for expanded clones, a class.

J,D,size,V,DNA,CDR3
TRBJ1-2,TRBD1,-,TRBV25-1,TGTGCCAGCAGTGAAACCCTCGTCGACAGGGATGGCGGCTACACCTTC,CASSETLVDRDGGYTF
TRBJ2-3,-,-,TRBV5-4,TGTGCCTCGGGGATCACAGATACGCAGTATTTT,CASGITDTQYF
TRBJ1-2,-,-,TRBV30,TGTGCCTGGGTCTTGCCGGGACTTTACTATGGCTACACCTTC,CAWVLPGLYYGYTF
TRBJ1-2,-,-,TRBV19,TGTGCCAGTAGTATCAAGGGGATCTATGGCTACACCTTC,CASSIKGIYGYTF
TRBJ2-1,TRBD1,-,TRBV25-1,TGTGCCAGCAGATCAGACAGGGCCCATGAGCAGTTCTTC,CASRSDRAHEQFF
TRBJ2-5,TRBD1,-,TRBV11-3,TGTGCCAGCAGCATATATGGGACAGGGGAGACCCAGTACTTC,CASSIYGTGETQYF
TRBJ2-7,TRBD1,-,TRBV10-3,TGTGCCATCAGTGAGTCAGGGACAGGGGACCACGAGCAGTACTTC,CAISESGTGDHEQYF
TRBJ2-3,TRBD1,-,TRBV6-5,TGTGCCAGCAGTTCCCCGGGACAGGGGGCGCGAGATACGCAGTATTTT,CASSSPGQGARDTQYF
TRBJ1-2,-,-,TRBV5-6,TGTGCCAGCAGCCCCAGGGACACCTACTATGGCTACACCTTC,CASSPRDTYYGYTF
TRBJ1-3,-,-,TRBV21-1,TGTGCCAGCAGCAAACCCCGGAACCCCAGGGCGAATCCTGGAAACACCATATATTTT,CASSKPRNPRANPGNTIYF
TRBJ2-7,-,-,TRBV5-4,TGTGCCAGCAGCTTCAGGGGTAGCTACGAGCAGTACTTC,CASSFRGSYEQYF
TRBJ1-1,TRBD1,-,TRBV7-2,TGTGCCAGCAGCAGACAGGGTGAGGAGAGGAACACTGAAGCTTTCTTT,CASSRQGEERNTEAFF
TRBJ2-7,-,once,TRBV19,TGTGCCAGTAGTACCTCGACAGTCACCTACGAGCAGTACTTC,CASSTSTVTYEQYF
TRBJ2-2,-,-,TRBV9,TGTGCCAGCAGCGTAGGAGGGGGAAACACCGGGGAGCTGTTTTTT,CASSVGGGNTGELFF
TRBJ1-1,-,-,TRBV6-5,TGTGCCAGCAGTTACTCGGGACCGACGGGGAGGACTGAAGCTTTCTTT,CASSYSGPTGRTEAFF
TRBJ2-5,-,-,TRBV5-6,TGTGCCAGCAGTCAGGTTCCCCAAGAGACCCAGTACTTC,CASSQVPQETQYF
TRBJ2-7,TRBD1,-,TRBV11-2,TGTGCCAGCAGCTTAGGACAGGGGGTATCCTACGAGCAGTACTTC,CASSLGQGVSYEQYF
TRBJ2-1,-,-,TRBV20-1,TGCAGTGCCAGGATTTTCAATGAGCAGTTCTTC,CSARIFNEQFF
TRBJ2-7,-,-,TRBV7-9,TGTGCCAGCAGCTTTGGGTCAGGGGTATACGAGCAGTACTTC,CASSFGSGVYEQYF